This T cell receptor beta chain was obtained from a study of T cell responses to AZD1222 COVID-19 vaccine. Overall study results and limits: Repertoires were collected only later (after the peak T cell response had occurred). It was only six AZD1222 recipients who were seropositive at baseline.

With regard to this clone: Its specificity is not known. Other DNA sequences within the sample encode an identical CDR3.

Germline V CDR1 and CDR2: SEHNR, FQNEAQ (reference sequence). CDR3 size: 12 residues. The V end lost 1 base, the J end lost 2 bases, and 3 bases lay between the germline ends. Sequenced by immunoSEQ multiplex PCR; TCRdb stores in-frame clones only, minus some. The sample holds 120,000 to 150,000 clones; 89% are singletons and the top ten take roughly 1.7%. The chain employs TRBV7-9 and TRBJ2-7, with D hard to call. The origin of this receptor is an adult who received the AZD1222 COVID-19 vaccine. The starting material was peripheral blood, obtained 28 days after the second AZD1222 dose. CDR3 protein: CASSLGAYEQYF. The CDR3 DNA reads TGTGCCAGCAGCTTAGGAGCCTACGAGCAGTACTTC.